The rows below give T cell receptor beta chains drawn from one sample of a study of OX40 agonist ivuxolimab in advanced cancers. TCRdb's copy holds only in-frame clones and misses some; the assay was immunoSEQ multiplex PCR. This sample has around 79,000 clones, with over 75% found just once. The sample consisted of CD4+ or CD8+ T cells sorted from blood, taken in a trial of the OX40 agonist ivuxolimab. These receptors originate from an adult with an advanced solid tumor such as melanoma, head and neck, liver or kidney cancer. CDR3s include the opening cysteine and the closing phenylalanine or tryptophan. The order of the fields is CDR3 DNA, CDR3 protein, clone size, D gene, V gene, J gene. The D gene is left open where the match is weak. Clone size is shown for a subset of rows, as once, few, many or a class of expanded clone.

TGTGCCAGTAGTTCCGACGGCGGGGCCGGGGCCAACGTCCTGACTTTC	CASSSDGGAGANVLTF	-	-	TRBV19	TRBJ2-6
TGTGCCAGCAGCTTAGATACCGCCGAGCAGTTCTTC	CASSLDTAEQFF	-	-	TRBV7-9	TRBJ2-1
TGCGCCAGCAGCTCGGGACAGGCCGCGAACACCGGGGAGCTGTTTTTT	CASSSGQAANTGELFF	-	TRBD1	TRBV5-1	TRBJ2-2
TGTGCCAGTAGCCCCCTCAGGGGACAGGGAGTGGAGCAGTTCTTC	CASSPLRGQGVEQFF	-	TRBD1	TRBV19	TRBJ2-1
TGCGCCAGCAGCTTGGTGGACACGAGTGGAGAGCAGTACTTC	CASSLVDTSGEQYF	-	-	TRBV5-1	TRBJ2-7
TGTGCCATCAGTGAGTCGTCAGGGAGTACTGAAGCTTTCTTT	CAISESSGSTEAFF	-	-	TRBV10-3	TRBJ1-1
TGTGCCAGCTCACCATCCCCGGGACAATACAATGAGCAGTTCTTC	CASSPSPGQYNEQFF	once	-	TRBV18	TRBJ2-1
TGTGCCAGCTCACCCCCCGGGAGGGCCAACAATGAGCAGTTCTTC	CASSPPGRANNEQFF	-	TRBD2	TRBV18	TRBJ2-1
TGTGCCAGCAGGGCCGCGGGTATATTGGACGAGCAGTACTTC	CASRAAGILDEQYF	-	-	TRBV6-1	TRBJ2-7
TGTGCCAGCAGTGGGGGGTCTAGCGGGAGGTTCGAGCAGTACTTC	CASSGGSSGRFEQYF	-	TRBD2	TRBV6-5	TRBJ2-7
TGCGCCAGCATTAGGACTAGCGGGGCAGATACGCAGTATTTT	CASIRTSGADTQYF	-	TRBD2	TRBV10-2	TRBJ2-3
TGTGCCAGCAGTTATTGGAATGAAAAACTGTTTTTT	CASSYWNEKLFF	-	-	TRBV2	TRBJ1-4
TGTGCCAGCAGCTTAGCGGTGCGGACCGGGACAGGGACCTACTCCTATAATTCACCCCTCCACTTT	CASSLAVRTGTGTYSYNSPLHF	-	TRBD1	TRBV7-6	TRBJ1-6
TGTGCCAGTAGTATTCGACAGGGGAACACTGAAGCTTTCTTT	CASSIRQGNTEAFF	-	TRBD1	TRBV19	TRBJ1-1
TGTGCCAGCAGCCTTACAGGGTCGACTGAAGCTTTCTTT	CASSLTGSTEAFF	-	-	TRBV9	TRBJ1-1
TGCGCCAGCTTTGGCACAACAAGTGGTGAAGCTTTCTTT	CASFGTTSGEAFF	-	-	TRBV5-1	TRBJ1-1
TGTGCCAGCAGCGGGGGACAGGGGGTTTACGAGCAGTACTTC	CASSGGQGVYEQYF	-	TRBD1	TRBV11-1	TRBJ2-7
TGCAGCGTTGATGGTGTTGAAGGGCACCGGGAGACCCAGTACTTC	CSVDGVEGHRETQYF	once	-	TRBV29-1	TRBJ2-5
TGTGCCAGCGAAAAGACAGCCGTCTCTGGAAACACCATATATTTT	CASEKTAVSGNTIYF	few	-	TRBV2	TRBJ1-3
TGTGCCAGCAGCCGCCCAGGGGATGAAAAACTGTTTTTT	CASSRPGDEKLFF	-	-	TRBV5-8	TRBJ1-4
TGTGCCAGCCAGCTAGCGGGAGGAGAGACCCAGTACTTC	CASQLAGGETQYF	-	TRBD2	TRBV25-1	TRBJ2-5
TGTGCCACCAGCAGCCGGGACAGGGGACAATACGAGCAGTACTTC	CATSSRDRGQYEQYF	-	TRBD1	TRBV15	TRBJ2-7
TGTGCCTGGAGTGTAAACTTAGGCGCCCGAGGTAACACTGAAGCTTTCTTT	CAWSVNLGARGNTEAFF	-	-	TRBV30	TRBJ1-1
TGTGCCAGTAGCCAACTAGCGGGAGCTCGGAATGAGCAGTTCTTC	CASSQLAGARNEQFF	few	TRBD2	TRBV19	TRBJ2-1
TGTGCCAGCAGCGGGACAGGGGTAGGGGAAAAACTGTTTTTT	CASSGTGVGEKLFF	-	TRBD1	TRBV6-1	TRBJ1-4
TGTGCCAGCAGTGAAGACAGGATGGTGTCGAACACTGAAGCTTTCTTT	CASSEDRMVSNTEAFF	-	-	TRBV10-3	TRBJ1-1
TGTGCCAGTAGTATGAAGGGGGCCTTATACACAGATACGCAGTATTTT	CASSMKGALYTDTQYF	-	TRBD1	TRBV19	TRBJ2-3
TGCGCCAGCAGCACCGCCTCGGGGTTAAATTCACCCCTCCACTTT	CASSTASGLNSPLHF	-	-	TRBV5-1	TRBJ1-6
TGTGCCAGCAGCCAAGATGGGTTCTCCTACGAGCAGTACTTC	CASSQDGFSYEQYF	-	-	TRBV4-2	TRBJ2-7